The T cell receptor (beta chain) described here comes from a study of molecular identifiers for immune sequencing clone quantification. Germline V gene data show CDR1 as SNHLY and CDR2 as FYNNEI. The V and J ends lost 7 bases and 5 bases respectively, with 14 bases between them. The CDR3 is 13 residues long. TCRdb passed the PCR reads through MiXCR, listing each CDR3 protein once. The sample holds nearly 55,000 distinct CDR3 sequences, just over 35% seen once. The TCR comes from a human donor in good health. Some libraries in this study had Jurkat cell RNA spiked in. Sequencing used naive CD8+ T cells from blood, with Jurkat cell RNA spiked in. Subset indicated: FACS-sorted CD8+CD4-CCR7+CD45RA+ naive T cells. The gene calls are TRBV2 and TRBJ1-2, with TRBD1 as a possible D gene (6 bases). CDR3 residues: CASIGGTPYGYTF. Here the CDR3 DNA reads TGTGCCAGCATAGGCGGGACACCGTATGGCTACACCTTC.